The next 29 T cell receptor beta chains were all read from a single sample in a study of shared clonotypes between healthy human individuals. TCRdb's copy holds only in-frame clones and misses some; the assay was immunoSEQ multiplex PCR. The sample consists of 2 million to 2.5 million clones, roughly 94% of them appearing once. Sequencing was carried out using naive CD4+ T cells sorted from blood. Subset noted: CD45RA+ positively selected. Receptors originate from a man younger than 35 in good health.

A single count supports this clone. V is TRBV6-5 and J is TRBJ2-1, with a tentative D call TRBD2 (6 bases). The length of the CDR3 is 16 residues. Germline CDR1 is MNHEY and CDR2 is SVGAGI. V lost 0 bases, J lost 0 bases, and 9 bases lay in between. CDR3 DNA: TGTGCCAGCAGTTACTCGGGCGGGGCCTCCTACAATGAGCAGTTCTTC. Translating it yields CASSYSGGASYNEQFF.

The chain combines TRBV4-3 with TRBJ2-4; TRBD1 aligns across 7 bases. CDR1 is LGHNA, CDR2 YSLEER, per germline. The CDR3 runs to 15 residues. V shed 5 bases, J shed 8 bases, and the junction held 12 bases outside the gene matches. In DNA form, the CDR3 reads TGCGCCAGCAGCTTGGGACGAGGGGGCGCGGACATTCAGTACTTC. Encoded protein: CASSLGRGGADIQYF.

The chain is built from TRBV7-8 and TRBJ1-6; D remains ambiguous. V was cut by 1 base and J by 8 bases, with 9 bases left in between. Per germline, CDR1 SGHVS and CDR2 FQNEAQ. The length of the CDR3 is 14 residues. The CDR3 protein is CASSLELIYSPLHF. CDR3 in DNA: TGTGCCAGCAGCTTAGAGTTAATCTATTCACCCCTCCACTTT.

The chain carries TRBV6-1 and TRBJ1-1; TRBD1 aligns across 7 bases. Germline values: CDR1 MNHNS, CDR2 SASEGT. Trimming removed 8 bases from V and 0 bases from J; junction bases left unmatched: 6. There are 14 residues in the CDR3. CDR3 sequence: CASSGQTLNTEAFF. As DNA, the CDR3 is TGTGCCAGCTCGGGACAGACCTTGAACACTGAAGCTTTCTTT.

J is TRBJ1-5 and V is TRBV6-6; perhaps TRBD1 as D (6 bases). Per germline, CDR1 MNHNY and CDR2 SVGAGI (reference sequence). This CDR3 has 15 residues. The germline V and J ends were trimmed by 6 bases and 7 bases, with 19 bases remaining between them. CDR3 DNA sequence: TGTGCCAGCAGGGACAGTGGGGTGGTGGCGCAGCCCCAGCATTTT. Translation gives CASRDSGVVAQPQHF.

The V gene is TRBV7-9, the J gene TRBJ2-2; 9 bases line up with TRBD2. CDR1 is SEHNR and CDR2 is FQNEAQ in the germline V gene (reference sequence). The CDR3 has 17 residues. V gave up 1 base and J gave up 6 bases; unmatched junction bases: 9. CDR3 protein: CASSLEVGAGGSGELFF. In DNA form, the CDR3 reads TGTGCCAGCAGCTTAGAAGTTGGAGCGGGAGGTTCCGGGGAGCTGTTTTTT.

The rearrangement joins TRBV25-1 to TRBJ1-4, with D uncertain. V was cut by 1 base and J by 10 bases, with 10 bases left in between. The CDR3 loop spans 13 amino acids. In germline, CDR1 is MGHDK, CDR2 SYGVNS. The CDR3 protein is CASSEFSPRKLFF. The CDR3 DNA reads TGTGCCAGCAGTGAATTTAGTCCTCGAAAACTGTTTTTT.

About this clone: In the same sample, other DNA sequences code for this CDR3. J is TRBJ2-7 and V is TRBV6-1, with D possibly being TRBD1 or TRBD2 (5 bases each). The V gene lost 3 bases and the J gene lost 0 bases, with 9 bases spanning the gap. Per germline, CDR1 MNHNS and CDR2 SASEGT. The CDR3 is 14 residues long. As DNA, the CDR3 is TGTGCCAGCAGTGAGAGGGGCGGCTCCTACGAGCAGTACTTC. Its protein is CASSERGGSYEQYF.

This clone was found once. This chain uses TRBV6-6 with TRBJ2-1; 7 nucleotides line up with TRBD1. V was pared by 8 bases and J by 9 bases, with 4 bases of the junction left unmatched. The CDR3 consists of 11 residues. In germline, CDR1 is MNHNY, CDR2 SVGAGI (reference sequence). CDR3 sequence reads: CASGPGGEQFF. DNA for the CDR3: TGTGCCAGCGGCCCAGGGGGTGAGCAGTTCTTC.

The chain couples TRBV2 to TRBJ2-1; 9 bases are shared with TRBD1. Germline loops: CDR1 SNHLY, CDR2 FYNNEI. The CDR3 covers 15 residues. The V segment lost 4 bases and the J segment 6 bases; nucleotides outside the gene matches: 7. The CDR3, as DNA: TGTGCCAGCAGTGTCGGACAGGGGTGGGTCAATGAGCAGTTCTTC. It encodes CASSVGQGWVNEQFF.

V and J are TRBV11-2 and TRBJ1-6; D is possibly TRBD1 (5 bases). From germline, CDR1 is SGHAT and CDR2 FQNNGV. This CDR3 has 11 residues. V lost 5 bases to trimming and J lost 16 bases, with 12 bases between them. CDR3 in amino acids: CASSVQDSLHF. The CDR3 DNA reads TGTGCCAGCAGCGTACAGGACTCTCTCCACTTT. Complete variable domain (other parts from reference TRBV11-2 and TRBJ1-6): EAGVAQSPRYKIIEKRQSVAFWCNPISGHATLYWYQQILGQGPKLLIQFQNNGVVDDSQLPKDRFSAERLKGVDSTLKIQPAKLEDSAVYLCASSVQDSLHFGNGTRLTVT.

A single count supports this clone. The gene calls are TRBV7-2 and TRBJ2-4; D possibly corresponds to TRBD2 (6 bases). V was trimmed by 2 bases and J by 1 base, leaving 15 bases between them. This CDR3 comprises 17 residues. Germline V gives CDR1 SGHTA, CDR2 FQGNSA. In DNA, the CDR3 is TGTGCCAGCAGCTTAAGCGGGCCCCCGGGGGCCAAAAACATTCAGTACTTC. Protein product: CASSLSGPPGAKNIQYF.

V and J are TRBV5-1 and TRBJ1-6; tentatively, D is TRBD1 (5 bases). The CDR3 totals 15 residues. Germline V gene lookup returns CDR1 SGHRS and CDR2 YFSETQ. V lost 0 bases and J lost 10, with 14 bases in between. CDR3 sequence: CASSLVAGSWSPLHF. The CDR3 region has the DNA TGCGCCAGCAGCTTGGTAGCAGGGTCTTGGTCACCCCTCCACTTT.

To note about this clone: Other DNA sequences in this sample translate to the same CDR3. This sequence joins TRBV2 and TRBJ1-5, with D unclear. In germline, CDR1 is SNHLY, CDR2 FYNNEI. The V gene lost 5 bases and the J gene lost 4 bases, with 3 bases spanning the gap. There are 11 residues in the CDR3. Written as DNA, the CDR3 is TGTGCCAGCAGTATTAATCAGCCCCAGCATTTT. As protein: CASSINQPQHF.

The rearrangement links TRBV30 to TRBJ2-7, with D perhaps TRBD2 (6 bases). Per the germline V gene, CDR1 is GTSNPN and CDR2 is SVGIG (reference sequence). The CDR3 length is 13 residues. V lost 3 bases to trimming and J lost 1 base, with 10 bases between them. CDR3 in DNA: TGTGCCTGGAGCCGCGGGAAATCCTACGAGCAGTACTTC. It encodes CAWSRGKSYEQYF.

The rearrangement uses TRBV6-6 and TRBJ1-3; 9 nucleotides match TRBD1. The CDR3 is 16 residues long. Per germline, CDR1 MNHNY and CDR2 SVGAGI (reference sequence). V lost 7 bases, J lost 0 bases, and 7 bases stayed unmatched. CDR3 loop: CASNLQGASSGNTIYF. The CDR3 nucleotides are TGTGCCAGCAATTTACAGGGGGCGAGCTCTGGAAACACCATATATTTT.

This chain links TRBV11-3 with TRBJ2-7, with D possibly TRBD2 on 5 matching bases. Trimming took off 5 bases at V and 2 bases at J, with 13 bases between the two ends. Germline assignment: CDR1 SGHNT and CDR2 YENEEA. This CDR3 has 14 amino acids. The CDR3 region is CASSPRDKTYEQYF. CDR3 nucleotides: TGTGCCAGCAGCCCACGGGATAAGACCTACGAGCAGTACTTC.

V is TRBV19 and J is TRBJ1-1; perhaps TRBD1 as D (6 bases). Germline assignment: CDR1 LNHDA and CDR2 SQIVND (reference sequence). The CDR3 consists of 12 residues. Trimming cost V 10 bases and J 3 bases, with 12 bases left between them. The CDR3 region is CATLRGYTEAFF. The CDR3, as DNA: TGTGCCACCCTAAGGGGGTACACTGAAGCTTTCTTT.

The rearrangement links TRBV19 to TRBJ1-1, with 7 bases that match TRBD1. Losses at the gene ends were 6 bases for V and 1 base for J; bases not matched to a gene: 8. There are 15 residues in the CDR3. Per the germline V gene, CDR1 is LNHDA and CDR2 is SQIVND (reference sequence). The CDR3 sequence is CASRRVGDRNTEAFF. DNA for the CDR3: TGTGCCAGTAGACGGGTAGGGGACAGGAACACTGAAGCTTTCTTT.

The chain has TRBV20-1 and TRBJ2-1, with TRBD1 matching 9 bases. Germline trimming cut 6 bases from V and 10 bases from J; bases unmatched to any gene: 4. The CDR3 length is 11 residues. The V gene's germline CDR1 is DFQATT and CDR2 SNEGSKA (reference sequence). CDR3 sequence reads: CSADRGDEQFF. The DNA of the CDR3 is TGCAGTGCCGACAGGGGGGACGAGCAGTTCTTC.

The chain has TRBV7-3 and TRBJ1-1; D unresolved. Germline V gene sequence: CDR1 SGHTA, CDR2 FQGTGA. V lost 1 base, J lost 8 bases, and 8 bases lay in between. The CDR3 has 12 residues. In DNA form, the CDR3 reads TGTGCCAGCAGCTTAAGAGGTGGAGAAGCTTTCTTT. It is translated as CASSLRGGEAFF.

CDR3 coding DNA: TGTGCCAGCAGCTTTCTCACCCTAAGACCGTCTAATTCACCCCTCCACTTT. Translated: CASSFLTLRPSNSPLHF. The rearrangement links TRBV5-4 to TRBJ1-6; D remains unclear. V lost 2 bases, J lost 6 bases, and 18 bases lay in between. The CDR3 has 17 residues. The germline gives CDR1 SGHNT, CDR2 YYREEE (reference sequence).

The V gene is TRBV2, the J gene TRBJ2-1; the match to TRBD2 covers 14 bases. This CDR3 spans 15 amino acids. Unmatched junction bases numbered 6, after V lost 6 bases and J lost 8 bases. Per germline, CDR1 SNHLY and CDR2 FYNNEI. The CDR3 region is CASSPGTSGSYEQFF. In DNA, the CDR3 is TGTGCCAGCAGCCCCGGGACTAGCGGGAGCTATGAGCAGTTCTTC.

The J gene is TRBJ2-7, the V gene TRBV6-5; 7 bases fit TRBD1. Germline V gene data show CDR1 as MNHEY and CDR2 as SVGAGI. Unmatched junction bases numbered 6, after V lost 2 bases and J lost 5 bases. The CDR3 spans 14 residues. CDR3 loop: CASSYLHRGDEQYF. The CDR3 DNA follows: TGTGCCAGCAGTTACCTGCACAGGGGCGACGAGCAGTACTTC.

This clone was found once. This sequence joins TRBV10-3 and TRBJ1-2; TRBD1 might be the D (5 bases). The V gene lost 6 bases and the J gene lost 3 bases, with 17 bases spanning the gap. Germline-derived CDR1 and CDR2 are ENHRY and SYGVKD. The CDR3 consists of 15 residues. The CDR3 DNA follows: TGTGCCATCAGCCAAGGAGGGGTCTCTCACTATGGCTACACCTTC. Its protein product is CAISQGGVSHYGYTF.

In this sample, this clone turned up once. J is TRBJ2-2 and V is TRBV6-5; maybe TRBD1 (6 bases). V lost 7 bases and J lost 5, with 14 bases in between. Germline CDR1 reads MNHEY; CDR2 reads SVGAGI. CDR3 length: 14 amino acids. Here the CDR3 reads CASTGARGTGELFF. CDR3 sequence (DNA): TGTGCCAGCACCGGGGCCAGGGGTACCGGGGAGCTGTTTTTT.

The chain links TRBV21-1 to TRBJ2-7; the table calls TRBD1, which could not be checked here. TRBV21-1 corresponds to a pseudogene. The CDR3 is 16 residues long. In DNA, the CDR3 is TGTGCCAGCAGCAAAGCGCTTTCAGGACAGGGCTACGAGCAGTACTTC. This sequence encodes CASSKALSGQGYEQYF.

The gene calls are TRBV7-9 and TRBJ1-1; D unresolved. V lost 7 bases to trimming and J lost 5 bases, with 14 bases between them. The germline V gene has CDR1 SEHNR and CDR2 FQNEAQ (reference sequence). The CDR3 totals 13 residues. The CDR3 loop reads CASTLDIKTEAFF. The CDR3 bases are TGTGCCAGCACCCTAGACATAAAAACTGAAGCTTTCTTT.

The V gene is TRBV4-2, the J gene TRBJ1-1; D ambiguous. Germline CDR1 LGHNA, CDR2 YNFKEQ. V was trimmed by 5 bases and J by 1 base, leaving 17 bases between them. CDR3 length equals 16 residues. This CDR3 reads CASSYRLSGGNTEAFF. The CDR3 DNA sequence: TGTGCCAGCAGCTACCGCCTGAGCGGCGGGAACACTGAAGCTTTCTTT.